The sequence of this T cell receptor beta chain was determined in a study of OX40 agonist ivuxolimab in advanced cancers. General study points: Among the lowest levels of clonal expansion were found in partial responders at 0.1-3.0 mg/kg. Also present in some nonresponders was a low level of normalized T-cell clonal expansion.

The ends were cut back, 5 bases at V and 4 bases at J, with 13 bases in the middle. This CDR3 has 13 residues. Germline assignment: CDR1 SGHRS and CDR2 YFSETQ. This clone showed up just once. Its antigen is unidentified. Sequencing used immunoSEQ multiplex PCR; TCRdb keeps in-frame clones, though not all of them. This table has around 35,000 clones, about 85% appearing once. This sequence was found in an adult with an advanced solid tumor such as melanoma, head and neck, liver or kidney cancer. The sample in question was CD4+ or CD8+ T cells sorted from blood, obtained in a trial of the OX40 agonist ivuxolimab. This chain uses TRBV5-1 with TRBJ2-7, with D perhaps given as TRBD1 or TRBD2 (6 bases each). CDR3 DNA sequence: TGCGCCAGCAGTAGGGGGGACGGATACGAGCAGTACTTC. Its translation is CASSRGDGYEQYF.